This paragraph reports one TCR beta chain. The data were taken from a study of CD8 T cells in Susac syndrome. The CDR3 is made up of 12 amino acids. Trimming cost V 7 bases and J 2 bases, with 9 bases left between them. RNA, at about 0.5 to 1 ug, was reverse transcribed with random hexamers. Amplification of the TCR beta CDR3 was carried out by immunoSEQ multiplex PCR, which spanned a total of 54 Vbeta and 13 Jbeta segments. MiXCR was run by TCRdb on the immunoSEQ multiplex PCR reads, yielding one entry per CDR3 protein. The sample contains around 200,000 distinct CDR3 sequences, 80% to 95% of which appear only once. Bulk CD8+ and CD4+ cells came from magnetic negative isolation; CD8+ TEMRA by FACS.

Sequencing used CD8+ T cells from PBMCs. The chain couples TRBV12-3 or TRBV12-4 to TRBJ2-7; the D gene is possibly TRBD2 (5 bases). This TCR was recovered from a human donor with multiple sclerosis. The CDR3 DNA reads TGTGCCAGCACGGGTAGCGCCTACGAGCAGTACTTC. Its translation is CASTGSAYEQYF.